A single sample is the source of the 17 T cell receptor beta chains below, sequenced in a study of blood T cell repertoires in COVID-19. Only in-frame clones appear in the TCRdb table, and some are missing; sequencing was by immunoSEQ multiplex PCR. This table has 200,000 to 250,000 clones, around 88% appearing once. Sequencing was carried out using peripheral blood. Receptor source: a man aged 18 to 29 with active or convalescent COVID-19.

The rearrangement links TRBV2 to TRBJ2-3; weak D call: TRBD2 (6 bases). This CDR3 has 14 residues. Germline CDR1 SNHLY, CDR2 FYNNEI. V was cut by 6 bases and J by 1 base, with 11 bases left in between. In DNA form, the CDR3 reads TGTGCCAGCAGAGGCTGGAGGGGCACAGATACGCAGTATTTT. It is translated as CASRGWRGTDTQYF.

This sequence joins TRBV6-1 and TRBJ1-3; no clear D. The CDR3 has 13 amino acids. Trimming cost V 0 bases and J 8 bases, with 8 bases left between them. Germline loops: CDR1 MNHNS, CDR2 SASEGT. CDR3 nucleotides: TGTGCCAGCAGTGAAGCACAGACCGACACCATATATTTT. It yields the protein CASSEAQTDTIYF.

The chain recombines TRBV27 with TRBJ2-7; TRBD2 aligns across 7 bases. V shed 6 bases and J 1 base; nucleotides not matched to a gene: 9. Germline V CDR1 and CDR2: MNHEY, SMNVEV (reference sequence). The CDR3 is 15 residues long. The CDR3 spells CASRLAGLESYEQYF. CDR3 nucleotides: TGTGCCAGCAGGCTAGCCGGACTAGAGTCCTACGAGCAGTACTTC.

The V and J genes are TRBV27 and TRBJ1-1, with a weak D call TRBD1 (5 bases). This CDR3 region has 14 residues. V dropped 3 bases and J dropped 4 bases, with 12 bases sitting between them. Germline loops: CDR1 MNHEY, CDR2 SMNVEV (reference sequence). The CDR3 DNA is TGTGCCAGCAGTTTCGGAGGGGCGGGCACTGAAGCTTTCTTT. It codes for CASSFGGAGTEAFF.

V usage is TRBV6-5 and J usage is TRBJ2-2; the match to TRBD2 covers 7 bases. V shed 6 bases, J shed 6 bases, and the junction held 7 bases outside the gene matches. Germline CDR1 MNHEY, CDR2 SVGAGI. The CDR3 covers 14 residues. The CDR3 sequence: CASSGLGVPGELFF. Here the CDR3 DNA reads TGTGCCAGCAGCGGACTAGGAGTCCCCGGGGAGCTGTTTTTT.

The gene calls are TRBV30 and TRBJ1-5; possibly TRBD1 for D (6 bases). Trimming stripped 5 bases from V and 7 bases from J, with 15 bases between. The CDR3 has 13 amino acids. Germline V gives CDR1 GTSNPN, CDR2 SVGIG (reference sequence). The CDR3 DNA is TGTGCCTGGGGTTATCTAACAGGGCAGCCCCAGCATTTT. Protein sequence: CAWGYLTGQPQHF.

The chain links TRBV3-1 (or the pseudogene TRBV3-2) to TRBJ2-7; possible D gene TRBD2, 5 bases. The CDR3 consists of 15 residues. CDR1 LGHDT and CDR2 YNNKEL come from the germline V gene (reference sequence). V was pared by 1 base and J by 2 bases, with 12 bases between. CDR3 nucleotides: TGTGCCAGCAGCCAAGGGACGGTGGGAGCCTACGAGCAGTACTTC. Its translation: CASSQGTVGAYEQYF.

The V gene is TRBV10-2, the J gene TRBJ1-1; 10 bases match TRBD1. Per germline, CDR1 WSHSY and CDR2 SAAADI. With 3 bases clipped from V and 5 bases from J, the junction kept 6 bases outside the gene matches. This CDR3 is built from 15 residues. The CDR3 region is CASSERQGAGTEAFF. In DNA, the CDR3 is TGCGCCAGCAGTGAACGACAGGGGGCAGGGACTGAAGCTTTCTTT.

The V gene is TRBV7-9, the J gene TRBJ1-1, with D tentatively TRBD1 (5 bases). CDR3 size: 12 residues. Per germline, CDR1 SEHNR and CDR2 FQNEAQ (reference sequence). V was shortened by 8 bases and J by 6 bases, with 13 bases between the two germline ends. The CDR3 DNA reads as TGTGCCAGCGGGGGGTTGGCGGCTGAAGCTTTCTTT. Its protein product is CASGGLAAEAFF.

The gene calls are TRBV5-1 and TRBJ1-1, with TRBD1 as a possible D gene (6 bases). Trimming removed 4 bases at V and 4 bases at J, with 17 bases between. The CDR3 runs 15 residues. The germline gives CDR1 SGHRS, CDR2 YFSETQ. CDR3 residues: CASSAMGATGTEAFF. DNA for the CDR3: TGCGCCAGCAGCGCCATGGGGGCTACGGGCACTGAAGCTTTCTTT.

The gene calls are TRBV19 and TRBJ2-7; D call uncertain. This CDR3 has 13 residues. V was trimmed by 9 bases and J by 1 base, leaving 13 bases between them. Germline CDR1 and CDR2: LNHDA and SQIVND (reference sequence). CDR3 sequence (DNA): TGTGCCAGCAGAAATCTCCCATCCTACGAGCAGTACTTC. It is translated as CASRNLPSYEQYF.

This sequence joins TRBV15 and TRBJ2-7; possible D gene TRBD1, 6 bases. Deletions cut 0 bases from V and 3 bases from J, with 12 bases between. The CDR3 covers 15 residues. Germline values: CDR1 LNHNV, CDR2 YYDKDF (reference sequence). The CDR3 bases are TGTGCCACCAGCAGAGATAAAGGGACAAACTACGAGCAGTACTTC. It translates to CATSRDKGTNYEQYF.

The rearrangement links TRBV10-2 to TRBJ1-4; 9 nucleotides agree with TRBD1. Germline V lookup: CDR1 WSHSY, CDR2 SAAADI. CDR3 length equals 14 residues. Trimming took 6 bases from V and 4 from J; bases not matched to a gene: 3. The CDR3 region is CASRETGGNEKLFF. The CDR3 DNA follows: TGCGCCAGCAGGGAGACAGGGGGTAATGAAAAACTGTTTTTT.

The rearrangement links TRBV7-2 to TRBJ2-3; D gene uncertain. CDR1 and CDR2 from the germline V gene are SGHTA and FQGNSA. CDR3 length: 14 residues. Trimming took off 5 bases at V and 2 bases at J, with 11 bases between the two ends. The CDR3 DNA is TGTGCCAGCAGCCCGAAAGCGTACACAGATACGCAGTATTTT. Translation gives CASSPKAYTDTQYF.

The chain employs TRBV11-2 and TRBJ2-7; D perhaps matches TRBD2 (5 bases). The germline V gene encodes CDR1 SGHAT and CDR2 FQNNGV. The CDR3 is 16 amino acids. V was cut by 5 bases and J by 1 base, with 18 bases left in between. The CDR3 loop reads CASSPRWGVNSYEQYF. CDR3 coding DNA: TGTGCCAGCAGCCCTCGGTGGGGAGTAAATTCCTACGAGCAGTACTTC. Supplemented by reference TRBV11-2 and TRBJ2-7, the full variable domain reads EAGVAQSPRYKIIEKRQSVAFWCNPISGHATLYWYQQILGQGPKLLIQFQNNGVVDDSQLPKDRFSAERLKGVDSTLKIQPAKLEDSAVYLCASSPRWGVNSYEQYFGPGTRLTVT.

The chain joins TRBV7-2 to TRBJ2-5; tentatively, D is TRBD1 (6 bases). Germline V gene sequence: CDR1 SGHTA, CDR2 FQGNSA. Trimming took 1 base from V and 3 from J, leaving 12 bases between them. The CDR3 contains 15 residues. CDR3 protein: CASSLGDRTEETQYF. For the CDR3, the DNA is TGTGCCAGCAGCTTAGGGGATAGGACAGAAGAGACCCAGTACTTC.

The chain links TRBV5-6 to TRBJ2-5; D is possibly TRBD2 (5 bases). CDR1 SGHDT and CDR2 YYEEEE come from the germline V gene. Trimming pared 1 base from V and 5 bases from J, leaving 9 bases between. This CDR3 region has 13 residues. CDR3 protein: CASSLRGEETQYF. The CDR3 nucleotides read TGTGCCAGCAGCTTGCGGGGTGAGGAGACCCAGTACTTC.